This TCR beta chain comes out of a study of technical replicates of blood from a handful of donors. Clones were read by immunoSEQ multiplex PCR, and TCRdb kept only the in-frame ones, dropping some. The data show approximately 70,000 clones, with about 97% seen just once and approximately 0.26% held by the top ten. Material for sequencing was T cells isolated from PBMCs. The TCR was taken from a human donor in good health.

CDR3 bases: TGTGCCAGCAGCCAGACAGGGGAAGGGGGCTACACCTTC. Its protein product is CASSQTGEGGYTF. This sequence joins TRBV7-8 and TRBJ1-2, with 8 nucleotides matching TRBD1. The V segment lost 5 bases and the J segment 8 bases; nucleotides outside the gene matches: 7. Germline V gene data show CDR1 as SGHVS and CDR2 as FQNEAQ. This CDR3 contains 13 residues.